What follows are 25 T cell receptor beta chains derived from one specimen sequenced in a study of shared clonotypes between healthy human individuals. The table came from immunoSEQ multiplex PCR; TCRdb's copy has only in-frame clones and leaves some out. The sample has about 470,000 clones; about 76% are singletons. The sequenced material came from PBMCs. The receptors derive from a middle-aged woman in good health. Some clones in this sample may be carry-over from other donors' samples.

The V call is TRBV6-1, the J call TRBJ1-2; 7 nucleotides align to TRBD1. The V gene end was trimmed by 3 bases and the J gene end by 8 bases; junction bases not matched to a gene: 6. This CDR3 spans 13 amino acids. Germline loops: CDR1 MNHNS, CDR2 SASEGT. CDR3 DNA sequence: TGTGCCAGCAGTGAGACAGGGTATGGGGGCTACACCTTC. Residues: CASSETGYGGYTF.

On this clone: A clone one base away is much larger, so this may be a read error. Different DNA sequences within this sample yield the same CDR3. This chain joins TRBV28 and TRBJ2-7; D remains ambiguous. V was clipped by 4 bases and J by 4 bases, with 8 bases between them. The CDR3 runs to 12 residues. Germline V gene sequence: CDR1 MDHEN, CDR2 SYDVKM. CDR3 coding DNA: TGTGCCAGCAGTTCCCCCACATACGAGCAGTACTTC. As protein: CASSSPTYEQYF.

The chain uses TRBV27 and TRBJ2-5; possibly TRBD2 for D (6 bases). The germline V and J ends were trimmed by 6 bases and 4 bases, with 15 bases remaining between them. Germline CDR1 and CDR2: MNHEY and SMNVEV (reference sequence). This CDR3 has 14 residues. CDR3 in DNA: TGTGCCAGCAGGAGAGCGGAGGGAAGAGAGACCCAGTACTTC. It yields the protein CASRRAEGRETQYF.

The CDR3 nucleotides read TGCGCCAGCAGCTTGGGACTAGCGGAGGACGAGCAGTTCTTC. This gives the protein CASSLGLAEDEQFF. The gene calls are TRBV5-1 and TRBJ2-1; 9 bases map to TRBD2. The CDR3 has 14 amino acids. CDR1 SGHRS and CDR2 YFSETQ come from the germline V gene. With V trimmed by 0 bases and J by 10 bases, 5 bases remained unmatched.

The chain carries TRBV2 and TRBJ1-6; D is uncertain. Trimming removed 4 bases from V and 10 bases from J, with 14 bases in between. The CDR3 runs to 14 residues. From germline, CDR1 is SNHLY and CDR2 FYNNEI. The CDR3 region is CASSVSSAGSPLHF. CDR3 nucleotide sequence: TGTGCCAGCAGTGTTTCCTCGGCGGGGTCACCCCTCCACTTT.

The rearrangement links TRBV2 to TRBJ2-1; D remains unclear. Germline values: CDR1 SNHLY, CDR2 FYNNEI. The V and J ends lost 3 bases and 3 bases respectively, with 15 bases between them. The CDR3 totals 16 residues. This chain's CDR3 is CASSDLLTSRYNEQFF. The CDR3 bases are TGTGCCAGCAGTGATCTGTTGACCAGCCGCTACAATGAGCAGTTCTTC.

This chain uses TRBV19 with TRBJ2-4; D not certain. The V and J ends lost 1 base and 3 bases respectively, with 10 bases between them. Germline lookup yields CDR1 LNHDA and CDR2 SQIVND (reference sequence). The CDR3 is 15 residues long. The CDR3 region is CASSIGSRSKNIQYF. CDR3 nucleotides: TGTGCCAGTAGTATAGGTTCACGGAGCAAAAACATTCAGTACTTC.

This chain links TRBV4-1 with TRBJ2-2; the match to TRBD2 covers 8 bases. Per germline, CDR1 MGHRA and CDR2 YSYEKL. The V gene end was trimmed by 1 base and the J gene end by 2 bases; junction bases not matched to a gene: 12. CDR3 length: 19 residues. DNA of the CDR3: TGCGCCAGCAGCCAAGGGGGGAAGGGACTAGTTAGTAACACCGGGGAGCTGTTTTTT. The encoded protein is CASSQGGKGLVSNTGELFF.

This sequence joins TRBV4-2 and TRBJ2-7; 7 bases agree with TRBD2. This CDR3 region has 16 residues. Germline trimming cut 0 bases from V and 0 bases from J; bases unmatched to any gene: 5. In germline, CDR1 is LGHNA, CDR2 YNFKEQ. The CDR3 DNA reads TGTGCCAGCAGCCAAGAGGCGGGAGCCAGCTCCTACGAGCAGTACTTC. Translation: CASSQEAGASSYEQYF.

Of note for this clone: The identical CDR3 is also encoded by other nucleotide sequences in the sample. The genes are TRBV7-8 and TRBJ2-5; no clear D gene. Deletions cut 5 bases from V and 2 bases from J, with 6 bases between. CDR3 length: 12 residues. From germline, CDR1 is SGHVS and CDR2 FQNEAQ. CDR3 sequence: CASSLQQETQYF. CDR3 bases: TGTGCCAGCAGCCTACAACAAGAGACCCAGTACTTC.

The gene calls are TRBV28 and TRBJ1-6; tentative D call: TRBD1 (5 bases). Germline V CDR1 and CDR2: MDHEN, SYDVKM. This CDR3 has 15 residues. V was cut by 3 bases and J by 6 bases, with 12 bases left in between. CDR3: CASSFLVGGNSPLHF. Written as DNA, the CDR3 is TGTGCCAGCAGTTTCCTGGTGGGGGGTAATTCACCCCTCCACTTT.

The chain joins TRBV7-3 to TRBJ2-1; 8 bases are a match to TRBD2. The CDR3 is 15 amino acids. The J segment lost 6 bases and the V segment lost 3 bases, leaving 7 bases of the junction unmatched. Germline CDR1 SGHTA, CDR2 FQGTGA. DNA for the CDR3: TGTGCCAGCAGCTTGGGCCAGCGGGAGATCAATGAGCAGTTCTTC. It codes for CASSLGQREINEQFF. The entire variable domain, with the rest obtained from reference TRBV7-3 and TRBJ2-1, is as follows: GAGVSQTPSNKVTEKGKYVELRCDPISGHTALYWYRQSLGQGPEFLIYFQGTGAADDSGLPNDRFFAVRPEGSVSTLKIQRTERGDSAVYLCASSLGQREINEQFFGPGTRLTVL.

This clone was detected ten times or more. V is TRBV2 and J is TRBJ2-1; no clear D gene. The V gene lost 6 bases and the J gene lost 4 bases, with 7 bases spanning the gap. Germline CDR1 and CDR2: SNHLY and FYNNEI. This CDR3 region has 12 residues. CDR3 sequence (DNA): TGTGCCAGCAGGCCCCCGTACAATGAGCAGTTCTTC. Its protein is CASRPPYNEQFF.

The chain uses TRBV11-2 and TRBJ1-1; 11 bases are a match to TRBD1. The CDR3 is made up of 14 amino acids. CDR1 and CDR2 (germline): SGHAT, FQNNGV. After removal of 3 bases from V and 4 bases from J, the junction contained 1 base not matched to a gene. This CDR3 is CASSFGQGATEAFF. CDR3 coding DNA: TGTGCCAGCAGCTTTGGACAGGGGGCCACTGAAGCTTTCTTT. The whole variable domain, filled in from reference TRBV11-2 and TRBJ1-1, reads EAGVAQSPRYKIIEKRQSVAFWCNPISGHATLYWYQQILGQGPKLLIQFQNNGVVDDSQLPKDRFSAERLKGVDSTLKIQPAKLEDSAVYLCASSFGQGATEAFFGQGTRLTVV.

This clone has ten or more counts. This chain connects TRBV5-4 to TRBJ2-7; TRBD1 matches 12 bases. Trimming cost V 4 bases and J 1 base; bases outside gene matches: 3. The CDR3 loop spans 15 amino acids. Germline CDR1 SGHNT, CDR2 YYREEE (reference sequence). DNA of the CDR3: TGTGCCAGCAGCGGGGGACAGGGGGCTTCCTACGAGCAGTACTTC. Its protein product is CASSGGQGASYEQYF.

V usage is TRBV19 and J usage is TRBJ1-3, with no clear D. This CDR3 is 17 amino acids long. Trimming stripped 8 bases from V and 1 base from J, with 21 bases between. Germline assignment: CDR1 LNHDA and CDR2 SQIVND (reference sequence). CDR3 loop: CASCPLYSVTSGNTIYF. The CDR3 nucleotides are TGTGCCAGTTGTCCCCTATACAGTGTCACATCTGGAAACACCATATATTTT. The full variable domain, rest sourced from reference TRBV19 and TRBJ1-3, is DGGITQSPKYLFRKEGQNVTLSCEQNLNHDAMYWYRQDPGQGLRLIYYSQIVNDFQKGDIAEGYSVSREKKESFPLTVTSAQKNPTAFYLCASCPLYSVTSGNTIYFGEGSWLTVV.

This chain connects TRBV5-1 to TRBJ2-7; D uncertain. The germline gives CDR1 SGHRS, CDR2 YFSETQ. The length of the CDR3 is 13 residues. V was trimmed by 0 bases and J by 4 bases, leaving 8 bases between them. The CDR3 coding sequence is TGCGCCAGCAGCTTGGACAGACAATACGAGCAGTACTTC. Translated, it gives CASSLDRQYEQYF.

This clone was seen many times. The gene calls are TRBV29-1 and TRBJ2-7; 12 bases match TRBD1. J was trimmed by 4 bases and V by 3 bases; bases with no gene match: 13. Germline V gives CDR1 SQVTM, CDR2 ANQGSEA. This CDR3 spans 17 amino acids. CDR3 DNA: TGCAGCGTTGAGGAGGGGGCCCCGGGACAGGGGGCGTACGAGCAGTACTTC. Translating it yields CSVEEGAPGQGAYEQYF.

V and J are TRBV5-6 and TRBJ1-2; 10 bases map to TRBD1. This CDR3 is 16 amino acids long. The V segment lost 5 bases and the J segment 4 bases; nucleotides outside the gene matches: 11. Germline CDR1 is SGHDT and CDR2 is YYEEEE. Written as DNA, the CDR3 is TGTGCCAGCAGAGAGACAGGGGGCTCGTTATTCTATGGCTACACCTTC. Amino acids: CASRETGGSLFYGYTF.

The J gene is TRBJ1-5, the V gene TRBV5-1; maybe TRBD1 (6 bases). V dropped 4 bases and J dropped 2 bases, with 13 bases sitting between them. Germline CDR1 and CDR2: SGHRS and YFSETQ. This CDR3 is 15 amino acids long. CDR3 residues: CASSPVGGGNQPQHF. DNA for the CDR3: TGCGCCAGCAGCCCGGTTGGGGGCGGCAATCAGCCCCAGCATTTT.

This chain uses TRBV11-2 with TRBJ2-2; TRBD1 agrees at 7 bases. The germline CDR1 and CDR2 sequences are SGHAT and FQNNGV. With V trimmed by 5 bases and J by 3 bases, 6 bases remained unmatched. The CDR3 is 15 residues long. The CDR3 nucleotides are TGTGCCAGCAGCCCCGACAGGGCCCACACCGGGGAGCTGTTTTTT. Translated, it gives CASSPDRAHTGELFF.

The CDR3, as DNA: TGTGCCAGCAGCTTGCAGGGGCCCGAAAACACCATATATTTT. This sequence encodes CASSLQGPENTIYF. The chain couples TRBV5-8 to TRBJ1-3, with D tentatively TRBD1 (6 bases). V was clipped by 1 base and J by 6 bases, with 11 bases between them. This CDR3 contains 14 residues. Per the germline V gene, CDR1 is SGHTS and CDR2 is YDEGEE.

The chain joins TRBV15 to TRBJ2-1, with D possibly being TRBD2 (6 bases). Germline CDR1 reads LNHNV; CDR2 reads YYDKDF (reference sequence). The length of the CDR3 is 16 residues. Deletions cut 3 bases from V and 7 bases from J, with 19 bases between. The CDR3 DNA reads TGTGCCACCAGCAGTTTAGCGGTCTCTGAGGGTAATGAGCAGTTCTTC. This translates into CATSSLAVSEGNEQFF.

The V call is TRBV6-1, the J call TRBJ1-5; D ambiguous. Germline V gene sequence: CDR1 MNHNS, CDR2 SASEGT. This CDR3 is built from 15 residues. V was pared by 4 bases and J by 3 bases, with 13 bases between. The CDR3 loop reads CASSGEFGSNQPQHF. In DNA form, the CDR3 reads TGTGCCAGCAGTGGGGAGTTTGGGTCCAATCAGCCCCAGCATTTT.

This chain connects TRBV28 to TRBJ2-4; TRBD2 matches at 11 bases. Germline values: CDR1 MDHEN, CDR2 SYDVKM. The J segment lost 7 bases and the V segment lost 6 bases, leaving 11 bases of the junction unmatched. This CDR3 is 16 amino acids long. In DNA form, the CDR3 reads TGTGCCAGCAGCCAAGTAGCGGGAGGGCCAAAGAACATTCAGTACTTC. Translation gives CASSQVAGGPKNIQYF.